Sequencing of this TCR beta chain was carried out in a study of molecular identifiers for immune sequencing clone quantification. General study findings and limits: Barcode collisions between identical TCR molecules could shrink estimates of highly expanded clone sizes.

Each CDR3 protein is one row after TCRdb ran MiXCR on the PCR reads. The repertoire consists of roughly 320,000 distinct CDR3 sequences, with under 25% occurring once and the leading ten covering 0.7% to 0.95%. In germline, CDR1 is MDHEN, CDR2 SYDVKM. This CDR3 region has 15 residues. Trimming cost V 2 bases and J 1 base, with 10 bases left between them. This clonotype was seen many times. Its matching antigen is unknown. The chain carries TRBV28 and TRBJ2-3, with unresolved D. This clonotype was obtained from a human donor in good health. Some libraries in this study had Jurkat cell RNA spiked in. Material: naive CD8+ T cells from blood, with Jurkat cell RNA spiked in. The subset was: FACS-sorted CD8+CD4-CCR7+CD45RA+ naive T cells. Here the CDR3 reads CASSLRPPGTDTQYF. CDR3 sequence (DNA): TGTGCCAGCAGTTTACGGCCGCCGGGCACAGATACGCAGTATTTT.